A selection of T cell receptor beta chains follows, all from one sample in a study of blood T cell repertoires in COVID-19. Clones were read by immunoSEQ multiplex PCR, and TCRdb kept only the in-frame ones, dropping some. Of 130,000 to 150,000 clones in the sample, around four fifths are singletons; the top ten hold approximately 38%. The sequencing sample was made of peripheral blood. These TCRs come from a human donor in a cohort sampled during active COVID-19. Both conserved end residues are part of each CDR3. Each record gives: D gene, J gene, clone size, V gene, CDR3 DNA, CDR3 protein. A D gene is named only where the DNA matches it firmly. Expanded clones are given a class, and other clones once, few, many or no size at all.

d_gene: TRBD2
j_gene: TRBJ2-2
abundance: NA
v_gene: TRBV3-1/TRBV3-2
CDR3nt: TGTGCCAGCAGTAGGTGGGAGGGGCCCGGGGAGCTGTTTTTT
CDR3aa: CASSRWEGPGELFF

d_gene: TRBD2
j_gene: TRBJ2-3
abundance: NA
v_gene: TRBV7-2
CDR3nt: TGTGCCAGCAGCTTAGGTTTCCCAGCGGGGTTGAGCACAGATACGCAGTATTTT
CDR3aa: CASSLGFPAGLSTDTQYF

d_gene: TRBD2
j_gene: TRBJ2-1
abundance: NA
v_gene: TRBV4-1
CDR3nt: TGCGCCAGCAGCCAAGAAAGCGGGGGTTTATACAATGAGCAGTTCTTC
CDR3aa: CASSQESGGLYNEQFF

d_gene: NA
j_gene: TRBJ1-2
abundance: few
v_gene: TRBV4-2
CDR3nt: TGTGCCAGCAGCCAAGAACAGGGAGCGAACTATGGCTACACCTTC
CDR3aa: CASSQEQGANYGYTF

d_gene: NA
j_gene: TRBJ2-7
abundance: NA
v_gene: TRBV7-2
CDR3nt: TGTGCCAGCAGCTTAGGGCGAGGCGAGCAGTACTTC
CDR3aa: CASSLGRGEQYF

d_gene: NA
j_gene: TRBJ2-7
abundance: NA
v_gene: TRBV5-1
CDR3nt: TGCGCCAGCCGGGGAGAGCACTACGAGCAGTACTTC
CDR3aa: CASRGEHYEQYF

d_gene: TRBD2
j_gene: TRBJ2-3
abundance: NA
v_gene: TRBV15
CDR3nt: TGTGCCACCAGTGTAGCGGGGACTACAGATACGCAGTATTTT
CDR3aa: CATSVAGTTDTQYF

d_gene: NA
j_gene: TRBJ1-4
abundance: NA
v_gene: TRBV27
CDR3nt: TGTGCCAGCAGTCTGACGGGGGGTTTTGAAAAACTGTTTTTT
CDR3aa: CASSLTGGFEKLFF

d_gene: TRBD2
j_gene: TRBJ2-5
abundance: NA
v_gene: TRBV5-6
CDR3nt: TGTGCCAGCAGCCCAACCGGGACTACAGAGACCCAGTACTTC
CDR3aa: CASSPTGTTETQYF

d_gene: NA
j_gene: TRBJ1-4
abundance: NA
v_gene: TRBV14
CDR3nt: TGTGCCAGCAGCCCACGGACGGGGACAACTAATGAAAAACTGTTTTTT
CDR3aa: CASSPRTGTTNEKLFF

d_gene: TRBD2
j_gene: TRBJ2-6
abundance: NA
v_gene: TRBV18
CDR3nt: TGTGCCAGCTCACCTGCAGCGGGGTCTCTCTCTGGGGCCAACGTCCTGACTTTC
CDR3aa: CASSPAAGSLSGANVLTF

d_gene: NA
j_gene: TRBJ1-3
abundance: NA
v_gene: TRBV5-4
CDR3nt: TGTGCCAGCAGCTTGGAGGTTGGGGGGGCTTCTGGAAACACCATATATTTT
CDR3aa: CASSLEVGGASGNTIYF

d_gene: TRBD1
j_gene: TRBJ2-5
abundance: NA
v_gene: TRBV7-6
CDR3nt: TGTGCCAGCAGCTTCCAGGGGGCGGAGACCCAGTACTTC
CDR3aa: CASSFQGAETQYF

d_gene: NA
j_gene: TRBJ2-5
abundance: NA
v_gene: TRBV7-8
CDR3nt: TGTGCCAGCAGCGTAGGGACTGAGGGGACCCAGTACTTC
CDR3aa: CASSVGTEGTQYF

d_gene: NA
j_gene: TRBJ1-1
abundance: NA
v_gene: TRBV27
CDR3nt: TGTGCCAGCAGTTCCCTCAAGATCCTCGGTACTGAAGCTTTCTTT
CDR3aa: CASSSLKILGTEAFF

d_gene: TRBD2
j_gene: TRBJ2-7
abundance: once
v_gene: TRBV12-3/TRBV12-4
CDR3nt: TGTGCCACCTCGTTGGGGAGGGACTACGAGCAGTACTTC
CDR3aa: CATSLGRDYEQYF

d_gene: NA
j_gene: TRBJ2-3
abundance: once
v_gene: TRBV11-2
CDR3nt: TGTGCCAGCAGACTAGGGCACACAGATACGCAGTATTTT
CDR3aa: CASRLGHTDTQYF

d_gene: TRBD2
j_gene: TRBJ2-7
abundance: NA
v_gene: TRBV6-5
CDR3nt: TGTGCCAGCAAGCGGGATAACCACGAGCAGTACTTC
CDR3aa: CASKRDNHEQYF

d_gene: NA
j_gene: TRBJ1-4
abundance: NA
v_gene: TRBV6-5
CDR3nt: TGTGCCAGCAGACGGTCGGGGGGCGGAGAAAAACTGTTTTTT
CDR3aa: CASRRSGGGEKLFF

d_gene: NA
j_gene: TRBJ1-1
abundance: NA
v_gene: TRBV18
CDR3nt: TGTGCCAGCTCACCGTCGGGAGCGAACACTGAAGCTTTCTTT
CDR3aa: CASSPSGANTEAFF

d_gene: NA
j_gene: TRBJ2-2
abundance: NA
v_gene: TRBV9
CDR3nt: TGTGCCAGCAGCACAAGCGACCCCGGGGAGCTGTTTTTT
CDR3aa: CASSTSDPGELFF

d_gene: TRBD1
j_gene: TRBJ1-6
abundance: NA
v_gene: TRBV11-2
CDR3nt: TGTGCCAGCAGCTTAGTGTCCCAGGGGGATAATTCACCCCTCCACTTT
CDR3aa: CASSLVSQGDNSPLHF

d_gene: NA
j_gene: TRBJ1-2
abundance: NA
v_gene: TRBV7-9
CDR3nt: TGTGCCAGCAGCTTAAAGGAGGGGAGGAATGGCTACACCTTC
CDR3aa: CASSLKEGRNGYTF

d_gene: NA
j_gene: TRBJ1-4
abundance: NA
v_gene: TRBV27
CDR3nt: TGTGCCAGCAGGGTTGGAGGGGCCCAAAGGAATGAAAAACTGTTTTTT
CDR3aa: CASRVGGAQRNEKLFF

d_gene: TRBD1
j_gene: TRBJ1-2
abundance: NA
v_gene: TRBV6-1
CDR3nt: TGTGCCAGCAGTGAATTAAGAAGGGGACAGTCCGAGCTGACGCGAGGCTACACCTTC
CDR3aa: CASSELRRGQSELTRGYTF

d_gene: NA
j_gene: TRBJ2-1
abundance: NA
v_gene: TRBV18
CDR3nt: TGTGCCAGCTCACCTCCGGGCTACAATGAGCAGTTCTTC
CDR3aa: CASSPPGYNEQFF

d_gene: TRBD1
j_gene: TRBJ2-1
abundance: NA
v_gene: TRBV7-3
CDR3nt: TGTGCCAGCAGCCGTGGACAGGGGGCGTCTAATGAGCAGTTCTTC
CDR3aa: CASSRGQGASNEQFF

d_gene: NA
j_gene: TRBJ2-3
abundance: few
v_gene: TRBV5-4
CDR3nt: TGTGCCAGCGCCCTCAGCGGTACACAAACAGATACGCAGTATTTT
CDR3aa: CASALSGTQTDTQYF

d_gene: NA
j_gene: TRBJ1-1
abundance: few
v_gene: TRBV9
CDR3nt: TGTGCCAGCAGCCCCCAGGTTAACACTGAAGCTTTCTTT
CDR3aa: CASSPQVNTEAFF

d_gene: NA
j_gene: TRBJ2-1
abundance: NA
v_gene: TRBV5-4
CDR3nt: TGTGCCAGCAGCTTAGCTGGCGGGAATGAGCAGTTCTTC
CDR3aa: CASSLAGGNEQFF

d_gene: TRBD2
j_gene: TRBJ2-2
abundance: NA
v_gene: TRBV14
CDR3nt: TGTGCCAGCAGCCAACGACCGACCCTAGCGGGGGGACGGGCCGGGGAGCTGTTTTTT
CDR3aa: CASSQRPTLAGGRAGELFF

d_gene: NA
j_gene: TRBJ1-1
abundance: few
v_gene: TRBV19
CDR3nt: TGTGCCAGTAGTAATACAGGGTCGGGCACTGAAGCTTTCTTT
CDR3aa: CASSNTGSGTEAFF

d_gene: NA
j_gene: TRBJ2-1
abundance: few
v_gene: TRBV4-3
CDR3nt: TGCGCCAGCAGCCAAGATTTGTCTAGTGGGTCCTACAATGAGCAGTTCTTC
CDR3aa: CASSQDLSSGSYNEQFF

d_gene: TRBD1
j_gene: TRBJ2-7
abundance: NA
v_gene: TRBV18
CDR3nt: TGTGCCAGCCGCTGGACAGGGGATGAAATCGCCTACGAGCAGTACTTC
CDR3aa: CASRWTGDEIAYEQYF

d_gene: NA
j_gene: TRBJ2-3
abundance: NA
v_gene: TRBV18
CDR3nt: TGTGCCAGCTCACCATGGCCTAGCGCGAGCACAGATACGCAGTATTTT
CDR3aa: CASSPWPSASTDTQYF

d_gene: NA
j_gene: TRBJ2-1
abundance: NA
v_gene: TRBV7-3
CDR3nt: TGTGCCAGCAGCTTCCAACAGGCATCTCAAAATGAGCAGTTCTTC
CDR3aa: CASSFQQASQNEQFF

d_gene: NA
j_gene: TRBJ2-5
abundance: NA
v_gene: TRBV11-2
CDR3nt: TGTGCCAGCAGCCCCACTACCCCGGACAACCAAGAGACCCAGTACTTC
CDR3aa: CASSPTTPDNQETQYF

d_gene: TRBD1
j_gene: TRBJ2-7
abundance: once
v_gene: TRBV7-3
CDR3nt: TGTGCCAGCAGCTTAACTGGACAGGGAACGGGGGAGCAGTACTTC
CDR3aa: CASSLTGQGTGEQYF

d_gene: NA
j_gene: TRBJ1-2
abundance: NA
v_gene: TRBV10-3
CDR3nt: TGTGCCATCACCCTAAGGGGGGGCGATGGCTACACCTTC
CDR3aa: CAITLRGGDGYTF

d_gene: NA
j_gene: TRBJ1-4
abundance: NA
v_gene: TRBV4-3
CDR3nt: TGCGCCAGCAGCCAAGGACAGGCCCTAGTAACTAATGAAAAACTGTTTTTT
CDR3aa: CASSQGQALVTNEKLFF

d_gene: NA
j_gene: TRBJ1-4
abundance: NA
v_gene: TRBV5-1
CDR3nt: TGCGCCAGCAGCTTGATTAGTGCCCTGAATGAAAAACTGTTTTTT
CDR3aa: CASSLISALNEKLFF

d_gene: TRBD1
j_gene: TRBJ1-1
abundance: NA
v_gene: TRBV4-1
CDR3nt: TGCGCCAGCAGCCAGGCCGTACAGGGGGGAAACACTGAAGCTTTCTTT
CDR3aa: CASSQAVQGGNTEAFF

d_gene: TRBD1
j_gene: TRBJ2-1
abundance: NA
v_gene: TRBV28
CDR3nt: TGTGCCAGCAGTCCGTGGGACAGGGGGGGAGTGGATGAGCAGTTCTTC
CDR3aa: CASSPWDRGGVDEQFF

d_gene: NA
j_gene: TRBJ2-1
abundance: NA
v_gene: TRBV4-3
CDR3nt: TGCGCCAGCAGCCAAGAAGGACATACTTTCTACAATGAGCAGTTCTTC
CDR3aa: CASSQEGHTFYNEQFF

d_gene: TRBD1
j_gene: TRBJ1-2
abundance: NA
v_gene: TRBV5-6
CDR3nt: TGTGCCAGCAGCTTGGTGGGACAGGGCTATGGCTACACCTTC
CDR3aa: CASSLVGQGYGYTF

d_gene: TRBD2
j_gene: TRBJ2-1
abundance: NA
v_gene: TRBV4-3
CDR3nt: TGCGCCAGCAGCCCAGGGACTAGCGGGGTCTACAATGAGCAGTTCTTC
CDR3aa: CASSPGTSGVYNEQFF

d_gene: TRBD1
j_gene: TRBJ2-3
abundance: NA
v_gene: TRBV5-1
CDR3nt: TGCGCCAGCAGTCAGGGACAGGGGGCGCTGGGCACAGATACGCAGTATTTT
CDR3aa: CASSQGQGALGTDTQYF

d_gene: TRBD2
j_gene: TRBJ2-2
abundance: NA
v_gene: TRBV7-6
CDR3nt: TGTGCCAGCAGCTTACTAGCGGGGGGGCCGGGCACCGGGGAGCTGTTTTTT
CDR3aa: CASSLLAGGPGTGELFF

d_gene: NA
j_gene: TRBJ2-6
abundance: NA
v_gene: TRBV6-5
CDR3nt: TGTGCCAGCAGTATCTTGTCGGCCAACGTCCTGACTTTC
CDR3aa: CASSILSANVLTF

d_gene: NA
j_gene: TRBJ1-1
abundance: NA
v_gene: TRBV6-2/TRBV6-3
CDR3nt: TGTGCCAGCAGTTATAGAGTCCTGAACACTGAAGCTTTCTTT
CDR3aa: CASSYRVLNTEAFF

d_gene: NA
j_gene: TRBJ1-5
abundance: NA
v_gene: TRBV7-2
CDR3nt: TGTGCCAGCAGCTTGGGCAGGATGAGCAATCAGCCCCAGCATTTT
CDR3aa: CASSLGRMSNQPQHF

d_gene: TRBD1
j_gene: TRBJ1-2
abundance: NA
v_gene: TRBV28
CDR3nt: TGTGCCAGCAGTTTTGTTACAGGGGGCCGACACTACACCTTC
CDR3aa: CASSFVTGGRHYTF

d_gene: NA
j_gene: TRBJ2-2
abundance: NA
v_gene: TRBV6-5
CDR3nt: TGTGCCAGCAGTCCCGCGGGGAGCACCGGGGAGCTGTTTTTT
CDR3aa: CASSPAGSTGELFF

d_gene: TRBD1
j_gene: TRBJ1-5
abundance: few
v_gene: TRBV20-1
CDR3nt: TGCAGTGCTAGTCCCAAGGGGGCCGGCAATCAGCCCCAGCATTTT
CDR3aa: CSASPKGAGNQPQHF

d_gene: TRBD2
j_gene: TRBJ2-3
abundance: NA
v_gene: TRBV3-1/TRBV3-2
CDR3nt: TGTGCCAGCAGCCTGGGTAGCGGGGGGCCAAATACGCAGTATTTT
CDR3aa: CASSLGSGGPNTQYF

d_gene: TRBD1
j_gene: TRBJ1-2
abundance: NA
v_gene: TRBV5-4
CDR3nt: TGTGCCAGCAGCAGGAACAGGGGGCTGAGCTATGGCTACACCTTC
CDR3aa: CASSRNRGLSYGYTF

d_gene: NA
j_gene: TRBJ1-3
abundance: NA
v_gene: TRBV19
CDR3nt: TGTGCCAGTAGTATGCGAGAGGCTGGAAACACCATATATTTT
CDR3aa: CASSMREAGNTIYF